This T cell receptor beta chain was sequenced in a study of pediatric ulcerative colitis. Generated by immunoSEQ multiplex PCR, the TCRdb table keeps only in-frame clones and is missing some. The sample carries 57,000 or so clones, over 80% recorded once. The sequence came from a boy aged 5-17 years who was a control in a study of pediatric ulcerative colitis. Sequencing was done on a sample of blood.

The CDR3 DNA is TGCGCCAGCAAAGGACTGGACAGGAGCCAGGGAGAGACCCAGTACTTC. Protein: CASKGLDRSQGETQYF. The chain carries TRBV10-2 and TRBJ2-5; 7 bases match TRBD1. The length of the CDR3 is 16 residues. Germline values: CDR1 WSHSY, CDR2 SAAADI. Trimming cost V 7 bases and J 4 bases; bases outside gene matches: 15.